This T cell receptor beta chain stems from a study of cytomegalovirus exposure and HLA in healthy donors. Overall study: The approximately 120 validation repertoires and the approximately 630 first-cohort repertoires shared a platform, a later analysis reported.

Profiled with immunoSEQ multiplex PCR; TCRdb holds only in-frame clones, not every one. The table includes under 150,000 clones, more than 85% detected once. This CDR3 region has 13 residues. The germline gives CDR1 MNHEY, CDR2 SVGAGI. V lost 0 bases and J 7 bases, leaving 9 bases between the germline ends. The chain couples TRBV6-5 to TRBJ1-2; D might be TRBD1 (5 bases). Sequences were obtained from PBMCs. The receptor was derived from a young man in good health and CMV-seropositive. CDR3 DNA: TGTGCCAGCAGTTACTCAAGGGGTAGTGGCTACACCTTC. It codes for CASSYSRGSGYTF.